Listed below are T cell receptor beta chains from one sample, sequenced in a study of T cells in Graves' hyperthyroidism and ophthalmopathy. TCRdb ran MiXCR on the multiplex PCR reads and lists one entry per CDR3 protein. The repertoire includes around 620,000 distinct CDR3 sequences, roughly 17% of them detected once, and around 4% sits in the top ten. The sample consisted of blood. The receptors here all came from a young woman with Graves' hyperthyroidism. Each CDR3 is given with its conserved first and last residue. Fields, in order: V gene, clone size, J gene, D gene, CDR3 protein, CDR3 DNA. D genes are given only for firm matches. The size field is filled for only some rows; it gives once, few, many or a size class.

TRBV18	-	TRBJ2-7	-	CASSPAVGGYEQYF	TGTGCCAGCTCACCTGCTGTTGGGGGATACGAGCAGTACTTC
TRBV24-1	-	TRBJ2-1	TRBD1	CATSDFGQVNNEQFF	TGTGCCACCAGTGATTTTGGACAGGTTAACAATGAGCAGTTCTTC
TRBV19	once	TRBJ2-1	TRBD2	CASRPTSGSRGEFF	TGTGCCAGTAGACCGACTAGCGGATCCAGAGGGGAGTTCTTC
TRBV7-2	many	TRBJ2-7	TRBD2	CASSLGSASAGGVEQYF	TGTGCCAGCAGCTTAGGGTCTGCCTCGGCGGGAGGAGTCGAGCAGTACTTC
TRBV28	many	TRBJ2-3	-	CASSFAAASTDTQYF	TGTGCCAGCAGTTTCGCGGCCGCAAGCACAGATACGCAGTATTTT
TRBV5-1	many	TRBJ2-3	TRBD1	CASSTWDRGTDTQYF	TGCGCCAGCAGCACCTGGGACAGGGGCACAGATACGCAGTATTTT
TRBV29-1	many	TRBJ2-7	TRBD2	CSVEGREGSYEQYF	TGCAGCGTTGAAGGGCGGGAGGGCTCCTACGAGCAGTACTTC
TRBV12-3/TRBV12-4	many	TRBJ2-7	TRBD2	CASSQGLAMVSYEQYF	TGTGCCAGCAGTCAGGGACTAGCGATGGTGTCCTACGAGCAGTACTTC
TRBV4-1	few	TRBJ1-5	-	CASSQDHSSGSNQPQHF	TGCGCCAGCAGCCAAGATCATTCATCAGGGAGCAATCAGCCCCAGCATTTT
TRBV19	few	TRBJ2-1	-	CASRTQGGTIEQFF	TGTGCCAGTAGGACTCAGGGAGGGACAATTGAGCAGTTCTTC
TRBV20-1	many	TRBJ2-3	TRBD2	CSAYPQTSGADTQYF	TGCAGTGCTTACCCCCAAACTAGCGGTGCAGATACGCAGTATTTT
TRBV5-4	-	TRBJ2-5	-	CASGGAYQETQYF	TGTGCCAGCGGGGGGGCGTACCAAGAGACCCAGTACTTC
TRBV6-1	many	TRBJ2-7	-	CASSTPRQDPNEQYF	TGTGCCAGCAGTACCCCCCGACAGGACCCAAACGAGCAGTACTTC
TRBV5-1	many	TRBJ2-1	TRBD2	CASSPGLAGGGLYNEQFF	TGCGCCAGCAGCCCGGGACTAGCGGGAGGGGGCCTCTACAATGAGCAGTTCTTC
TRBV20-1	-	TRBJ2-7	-	CSAVTRKEQYF	TGCAGTGCGGTTACTAGGAAGGAGCAGTACTTC
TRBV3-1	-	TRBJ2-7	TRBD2	CASSTPGAGGFYEQYF	TGTGCCAGCAGCACCCCCGGTGCGGGAGGGTTCTACGAGCAGTACTTC
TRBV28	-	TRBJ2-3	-	CASSLPALDTQYF	TGTGCCAGCAGTTTACCCGCCCTAGATACGCAGTATTTT
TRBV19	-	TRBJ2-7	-	CAGSYSGVDYEQYF	TGTGCCGGTAGTTACAGCGGAGTTGACTACGAGCAGTACTTC
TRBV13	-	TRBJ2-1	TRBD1	CASSGTGNYNEQFF	TGTGCCAGCAGCGGGACAGGCAACTACAATGAGCAGTTCTTC
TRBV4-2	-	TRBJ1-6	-	CASSQTQGESYNSPLHF	TGTGCCAGCAGCCAGACTCAGGGAGAATCTTATAATTCACCCCTCCACTTT
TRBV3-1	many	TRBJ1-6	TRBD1	CASSRGTENSPLHF	TGTGCCAGCAGCCGAGGGACAGAGAATTCACCCCTCCACTTT
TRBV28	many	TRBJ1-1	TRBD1	CASSLVRGRTPLTEAFF	TGTGCCAGCAGTTTGGTCAGGGGGCGGACCCCTCTTACTGAAGCTTTCTTT
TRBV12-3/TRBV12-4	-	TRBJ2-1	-	CASSLYLNNEQFF	TGTGCCAGCAGTTTGTACTTGAACAATGAGCAGTTCTTC
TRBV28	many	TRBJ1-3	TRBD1	CASSPDRAGNTIYF	TGTGCCAGCAGTCCCGACAGGGCTGGGAACACCATATATTTT
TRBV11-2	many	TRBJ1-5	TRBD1	CASSLGQAPNQPQHF	TGTGCCAGCAGCTTGGGACAGGCCCCCAATCAGCCCCAGCATTTT
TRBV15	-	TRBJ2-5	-	CATSSVSGTQYF	TGTGCCACCAGCAGTGTATCAGGGACCCAGTACTTC
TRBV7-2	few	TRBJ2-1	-	CASSLGTALQGEQFF	TGTGCCAGCAGCTTAGGAACGGCCCTACAAGGTGAGCAGTTCTTC
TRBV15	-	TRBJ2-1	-	CATSTPAGLSEQFF	TGTGCCACCAGCACCCCCGCAGGTTTGAGTGAGCAGTTCTTC
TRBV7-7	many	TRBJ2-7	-	CASSKESFTEQYF	TGTGCTAGCAGCAAGGAGAGCTTCACCGAGCAGTACTTC
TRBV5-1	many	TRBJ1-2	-	CASSLEWGNYGYTF	TGCGCCAGCAGCTTGGAGTGGGGGAACTATGGCTACACCTTC
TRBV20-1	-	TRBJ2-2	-	CSAQKENTGELFF	TGCAGTGCACAAAAGGAGAACACCGGGGAGCTGTTTTTT
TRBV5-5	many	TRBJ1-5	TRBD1	CASSYTGGQPQHF	TGTGCCAGCAGCTATACAGGGGGCCAGCCCCAGCATTTT
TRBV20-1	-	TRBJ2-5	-	CSASNLPGTKETQYF	TGCAGTGCTAGTAATCTTCCCGGGACAAAAGAGACCCAGTACTTC
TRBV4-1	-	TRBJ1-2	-	CASSHPPRSPNYGYTF	TGCGCCAGCAGCCACCCCCCAAGGAGCCCTAACTATGGCTACACCTTC
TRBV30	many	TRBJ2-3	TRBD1	CAWGQGTRSTDTQYF	TGTGCCTGGGGACAGGGGACTCGTAGCACAGATACGCAGTATTTT
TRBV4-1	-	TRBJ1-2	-	CASSQESGFHGYTF	TGCGCCAGCAGCCAAGAGTCCGGGTTTCATGGCTACACCTTC
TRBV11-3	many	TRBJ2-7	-	CASSLNGVDEQYF	TGTGCCAGCAGCTTAAACGGGGTGGACGAGCAGTACTTC
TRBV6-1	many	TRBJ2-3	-	CASSEVNLSTDTQYF	TGTGCCAGCAGTGAAGTTAACCTAAGCACAGATACGCAGTATTTT
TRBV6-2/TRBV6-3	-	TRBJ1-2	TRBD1	CASSRTGGASGYTF	TGTGCCAGCAGTAGGACAGGGGGCGCCTCCGGCTACACCTTC
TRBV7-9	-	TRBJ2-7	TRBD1	CASSLWDRGEHEQYF	TGTGCCAGCAGCTTGTGGGACAGGGGAGAACACGAGCAGTACTTC
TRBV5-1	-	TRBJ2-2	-	CASRLQGFTGELFF	TGCGCCAGCAGGCTACAGGGTTTTACCGGGGAGCTGTTTTTT
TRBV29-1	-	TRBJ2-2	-	CSVSNTGELFF	TGCAGCGTTAGCAACACCGGGGAGCTGTTTTTT
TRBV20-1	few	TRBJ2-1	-	CSARDVRGGADNEQFF	TGCAGTGCTAGAGATGTGCGAGGGGGGGCCGACAATGAGCAGTTCTTC
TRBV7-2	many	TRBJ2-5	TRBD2	CASSLDEAGADETQYF	TGTGCCAGCAGCTTAGATGAAGCGGGAGCGGATGAGACCCAGTACTTC
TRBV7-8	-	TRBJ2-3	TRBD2	CASSLVGGGLTDTQYF	TGTGCCAGCAGCTTAGTTGGCGGGGGGTTAACAGATACGCAGTATTTT
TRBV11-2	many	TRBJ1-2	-	CASSPNPGTRGPTGGYTF	TGTGCCAGCAGCCCCAACCCCGGGACAAGAGGACCCACGGGTGGCTACACCTTC
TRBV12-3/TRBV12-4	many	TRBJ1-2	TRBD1	CASSQGDRDLYGYTF	TGTGCCAGCAGTCAAGGAGACAGGGACCTCTATGGCTACACCTTC
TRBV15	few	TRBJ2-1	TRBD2	CATAPLPGGSNEQFF	TGTGCCACCGCCCCCCTCCCGGGAGGGTCCAATGAGCAGTTCTTC
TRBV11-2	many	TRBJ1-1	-	CASSFALDTEAFF	TGTGCCAGCAGCTTCGCTCTAGACACTGAAGCTTTCTTT
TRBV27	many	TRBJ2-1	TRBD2	CASSAGTNHYEQFF	TGTGCCAGCAGTGCCGGGACTAATCATTATGAGCAGTTCTTC
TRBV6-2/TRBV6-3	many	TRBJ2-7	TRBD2	CASTGTSKARYEQYF	TGTGCCAGCACCGGGACTAGCAAAGCCCGCTACGAGCAGTACTTC